This is a list of T cell receptor beta chains from one sample in a study of cytomegalovirus exposure and HLA in healthy donors. Generated by immunoSEQ multiplex PCR, the TCRdb table keeps only in-frame clones and is missing some. The sample shows roughly 130,000 clones, around 89% of them seen only once. Material for sequencing was PBMCs. The receptor source for this set is a woman aged 25 to 39 in good health and CMV-seropositive. Each CDR3 is given with its conserved first and last residue. Each record gives: CDR3 length, V gene, D gene, clone size, J gene, CDR3 protein, CDR3 DNA. A D gene is named only where the DNA matches it firmly. Clone size, where shown, is once, few, many, or a class for clones that have expanded.

>16|TRBV7-2|TRBD2|once|TRBJ2-5
CASSFVSGSVGATQYF
TGTGCCAGCAGCTTCGTTAGCGGGAGCGTAGGCGCGACCCAGTACTTC
>13|TRBV9|-|-|TRBJ2-5
CASSVRTGETQYF
TGTGCCAGCAGCGTAAGGACGGGGGAGACCCAGTACTTC
>16|TRBV9|TRBD2|-|TRBJ2-1
CASSTGTSGRRNEQFF
TGTGCCAGCAGCACCGGGACTAGCGGGAGGCGGAATGAGCAGTTCTTC
>15|TRBV18|-|-|TRBJ2-2
CASSLAAAGTGELFF
TGTGCCAGCTCCCTGGCGGCGGCCGGGACCGGGGAGCTGTTTTTT
>14|TRBV9|-|-|TRBJ1-1
CASSVGTENTEAFF
TGTGCCAGCAGCGTAGGCACAGAGAACACTGAAGCTTTCTTT
>12|TRBV7-8|-|-|TRBJ2-5
CASSSSVKTQYF
TGTGCCAGCAGCTCCTCGGTAAAGACCCAGTACTTC
>13|TRBV5-8|TRBD2|-|TRBJ2-5
CASSTGTSGGVDF
TGTGCCAGCAGCACCGGGACTAGCGGGGGCGTGGACTTC
>12|TRBV6-1|-|-|TRBJ2-7
CASSDGTYEQYF
TGTGCCAGCAGTGATGGCACCTACGAGCAGTACTTC
>14|TRBV28|-|-|TRBJ2-6
CASMDSSGANVLTF
TGTGCCAGCATGGACAGCTCTGGGGCCAACGTCCTGACTTTC
>15|TRBV4-1|TRBD1|-|TRBJ2-5
CASSHVTGVQETQYF
TGCGCCAGCAGCCATGTTACAGGGGTGCAAGAGACCCAGTACTTC
>15|TRBV25-1|TRBD2|-|TRBJ2-1
CASSEWGGRADEQFF
TGTGCCAGCAGTGAATGGGGCGGGAGGGCGGATGAGCAGTTCTTC